This TCR beta chain was sequenced for a study of CD8+ T cells in alopecia areata. General observations from the study: Higher clonality was seen in lesional scalp than in normal scalp, especially in alopecia totalis/universalis.

This clone was recorded a few times. Antigen: not known. Germline-derived CDR1 and CDR2 are SQVTM and ANQGSEA. This CDR3 spans 16 amino acids. The germline V and J ends were trimmed by 6 bases and 2 bases, with 22 bases remaining between them. After isolation, RNA underwent reverse transcription to generate cDNA as the sequencing template. The repertoire was sequenced with immunoSEQ multiplex PCR; TCRdb's copy has only in-frame clones and lacks some. Of roughly 100,000 clones in the sample, roughly 53% were seen once. This rearrangement joins TRBV29-1 to TRBJ1-1; D possibly corresponds to TRBD1 (5 bases). The source is a human donor in good health. Sequencing was done on a sample of CD4+ T cells sorted from blood. The CDR3 spells CSVRGGAGRINTEAFF. The CDR3 region has the DNA TGCAGCGTCCGAGGTGGGGCAGGGAGGATCAACACTGAAGCTTTCTTT.